One and the same sample provided the 5 T cell receptor beta chains below, sequenced in a study of blood T cell repertoires in COVID-19. This table comes from immunoSEQ multiplex PCR, and its TCRdb copy is limited to in-frame clones, with some not included. The sample holds some 300,000 clones, approximately 90% seen once. The sequenced material came from PBMCs or T cells enriched from blood (not recorded which). Every receptor here comes from a woman aged 60-70 years in a cohort exposed to, infected with or recovered from COVID-19 (not recorded which).

The chain employs TRBV7-2 and TRBJ2-3; tentative D call: TRBD2 (6 bases). V lost 1 base and J lost 5, with 13 bases in between. The CDR3 has 15 residues. Per germline, CDR1 SGHTA and CDR2 FQGNSA. As DNA, the CDR3 is TGTGCCAGCAGCTTAGAGCGACTAGTTGGAGATACGCAGTATTTT. Its translation is CASSLERLVGDTQYF.

V usage is TRBV28 and J usage is TRBJ1-5; the match to TRBD1 covers 9 bases. V was pared by 9 bases and J by 0 bases, with 6 bases of the junction left unmatched. Germline assignment: CDR1 MDHEN and CDR2 SYDVKM. This CDR3 has 15 amino acids. The CDR3 DNA is TGTGCCAGTGGGACAGGGAGATATAGCAATCAGCCCCAGCATTTT. Its translation is CASGTGRYSNQPQHF.

This clone was recorded once. This CDR3 reads CASSEQTSVTYEQYF. CDR3 bases: TGTGCCAGCAGTGAACAGACTAGTGTAACTTACGAGCAGTACTTC. This chain links TRBV6-1 with TRBJ2-7, with D tentatively TRBD2 (6 bases). The germline V gene encodes CDR1 MNHNS and CDR2 SASEGT. This CDR3 spans 15 amino acids. V was trimmed by 2 bases and J by 4 bases, leaving 15 bases between them.

This clone was seen only a few times. The chain links TRBV5-1 to TRBJ2-1; D remains unclear. In germline, CDR1 is SGHRS, CDR2 YFSETQ. V lost 0 bases to trimming and J lost 7 bases, with 11 bases between them. CDR3 length: 14 amino acids. CDR3 sequence (DNA): TGCGCCAGCAGCTTGGGGCTAGTCGAGAATGAGCAGTTCTTC. Its protein is CASSLGLVENEQFF.

The V call is TRBV27, the J call TRBJ2-5; D uncertain. In germline, CDR1 is MNHEY, CDR2 SMNVEV (reference sequence). The CDR3 is 13 amino acids. The V and J ends lost 2 bases and 2 bases respectively, with 6 bases between them. The CDR3 here is CASSLGQQETQYF. The CDR3 region has the DNA TGTGCCAGCAGTTTAGGTCAGCAAGAGACCCAGTACTTC.